The 23 T cell receptor beta chains listed next were all sequenced from one sample in a study of T cell clones after liver transplantation. Some clones are missing from TCRdb's copy, which holds only in-frame ones; the method was immunoSEQ multiplex PCR. The repertoire includes about 99,000 clones, around 86% of them detected once, and 0.85% to 1% sits in the top ten. The sample here was CD4+ T cells from blood, taken before liver transplant. The receptors come from a human donor who received a liver transplant.

The rearrangement links TRBV7-2 to TRBJ2-2, with a tentative D call TRBD1 (6 bases). Trimming cost V 6 bases and J 6 bases, with 14 bases left between them. This CDR3 region has 14 residues. Germline assignment: CDR1 SGHTA and CDR2 FQGNSA. CDR3 sequence: CASSQQGNAGELFF. As DNA, the CDR3 is TGTGCCAGCAGTCAACAGGGAAACGCCGGGGAGCTGTTTTTT.

The chain carries TRBV5-4 and TRBJ2-7, with a tentative D call TRBD1 (6 bases). From germline, CDR1 is SGHNT and CDR2 YYREEE (reference sequence). The CDR3 length is 15 residues. V lost 3 bases and J 5 bases, leaving 18 bases between the germline ends. The CDR3 protein is CASSSADRWGDEQYF. In DNA form, the CDR3 reads TGTGCCAGCAGCTCTGCAGACAGGTGGGGCGACGAGCAGTACTTC.

The chain combines TRBV7-2 with TRBJ1-2; D gene unclear. V lost 3 bases to trimming and J lost 2 bases, with 10 bases between them. Germline assignment: CDR1 SGHTA and CDR2 FQGNSA. The CDR3 is 14 amino acids. The CDR3 coding sequence is TGTGCCAGCAGCTTTAGTCCAGCAAACTATGGCTACACCTTC. This sequence encodes CASSFSPANYGYTF.

The genes are TRBV5-1 and TRBJ1-2; no clear D. CDR1 and CDR2 from the germline V gene are SGHRS and YFSETQ. The CDR3 extends over 13 amino acids. V lost 1 base and J 4 bases, leaving 8 bases between the germline ends. As DNA, the CDR3 is TGCGCCAGCAGCTTGTCCGACCTCTATGGCTACACCTTC. It codes for CASSLSDLYGYTF.

The CDR3 region has the DNA TGCGCCAGCAGCTTTACGTCCGGGACAGGGTCCGGGGAGCTGTTTTTT. Translated: CASSFTSGTGSGELFF. V is TRBV5-1 and J is TRBJ2-2, with TRBD1 matching 9 bases. This CDR3 has 16 amino acids. The germline V gene has CDR1 SGHRS and CDR2 YFSETQ. J lost 6 bases, V lost 2 bases, and 8 bases had no gene match.

The rearrangement joins TRBV28 to TRBJ2-7; D is possibly TRBD1 (5 bases). V lost 7 bases, J lost 2 bases, and 9 bases lay in between. From germline, CDR1 is MDHEN and CDR2 SYDVKM. This CDR3 is 12 amino acids long. CDR3 DNA sequence: TGTGCCAGCAAGGGGCGGACCTACGAGCAGTACTTC. This encodes CASKGRTYEQYF.

The V and J genes are TRBV15 and TRBJ2-3; D remains ambiguous. The CDR3 is 14 residues long. Germline V gives CDR1 LNHNV, CDR2 YYDKDF (reference sequence). Deletions cut 0 bases from V and 4 bases from J, with 8 bases between. The CDR3 sequence: CATSRDPNADTQYF. CDR3 DNA: TGTGCCACCAGCAGAGATCCTAATGCAGATACGCAGTATTTT.

V and J are TRBV2 and TRBJ2-1; 10 nucleotides match TRBD2. Trimming took 8 bases from V and 7 from J; bases not matched to a gene: 14. Germline CDR1 and CDR2: SNHLY and FYNNEI. This CDR3 spans 16 amino acids. This CDR3 is CASRSVSGRAGNEQFF. The CDR3 DNA is TGTGCCAGCCGGTCCGTAAGCGGGAGGGCTGGGAATGAGCAGTTCTTC.

There are many counts of this clone. The chain joins TRBV30 to TRBJ1-1; D remains unclear. CDR1 and CDR2 from the germline V gene are GTSNPN and SVGIG (reference sequence). The CDR3 has 11 amino acids. V was cut by 8 bases and J by 4 bases, with 11 bases left in between. The CDR3 spells CAHLRPTEAFF. CDR3 nucleotide sequence: TGTGCCCATCTGAGGCCCACTGAAGCTTTCTTT.

The V call is TRBV19, the J call TRBJ2-3; weak D call: TRBD1 (6 bases). With 3 bases removed from V and 3 bases from J, the gap between germline ends came to 13 bases. The CDR3 consists of 15 residues. Germline V CDR1 and CDR2: LNHDA, SQIVND (reference sequence). The CDR3 region has the DNA TGTGCCAGTAGTATCGGACAGTTAAGGACAGATACGCAGTATTTT. This gives the protein CASSIGQLRTDTQYF.

The CDR3 reads CASSPGPLRTNYGYTF. CDR3 in DNA: TGTGCCAGCAGTCCTGGGCCCCTCCGAACTAACTATGGCTACACCTTC. The V call is TRBV27, the J call TRBJ1-2, with D uncertain. The germline gives CDR1 MNHEY, CDR2 SMNVEV (reference sequence). The CDR3 spans 16 residues. Trimming removed 5 bases at V and 0 bases at J, with 16 bases between.

This clone came up a few times. The rearrangement links TRBV5-4 to TRBJ2-7, with 7 bases matching TRBD1. V dropped 4 bases and J dropped 3; count of bases not matched to a gene: 10. Germline assignment: CDR1 SGHNT and CDR2 YYREEE (reference sequence). The CDR3 has 15 residues. CDR3 region: CASSHTGATGYEQYF. CDR3 DNA: TGTGCCAGCAGCCACACAGGGGCAACGGGCTACGAGCAGTACTTC.

The chain joins TRBV6-5 to TRBJ1-1; D gene unclear. Germline V gene data show CDR1 as MNHEY and CDR2 as SVGAGI. Deletions cut 6 bases from V and 0 bases from J, with 8 bases between. The CDR3 contains 13 residues. This chain's CDR3 is CASRGFMNTEAFF. CDR3 DNA: TGTGCCAGCAGGGGGTTTATGAACACTGAAGCTTTCTTT.

The chain couples TRBV23-1 to TRBJ1-5, with TRBD1 as a possible D gene (5 bases). TRBV23-1 is reported as an ORF; its role is uncertain. The ends were cut back, 5 bases at V and 4 bases at J, with 18 bases in the middle. The CDR3 consists of 16 residues. The chain's CDR3 is CASSSVPYRKNQPQHF. Written as DNA, the CDR3 is TGCGCCAGCAGTTCAGTACCTTACAGGAAGAATCAGCCCCAGCATTTT.

This clone has a handful of counts. This rearrangement joins TRBV4-2 to TRBJ2-7, with 7 nucleotides matching TRBD1. CDR3 length equals 15 residues. The germline gives CDR1 LGHNA, CDR2 YNFKEQ. The V segment lost 4 bases and the J segment 6 bases; nucleotides outside the gene matches: 12. The CDR3 nucleotides read TGTGCCAGCAGCCGGGACAGAGCGATATCTGCCGAGCAGTACTTC. Encoded protein: CASSRDRAISAEQYF.

This chain uses TRBV14 with TRBJ2-2, with unresolved D. V gave up 3 bases and J gave up 6 bases, with 14 bases separating them. The CDR3 consists of 15 residues. Germline loops: CDR1 SGHDN, CDR2 FVKESK. CDR3 residues: CASSQVERRAGELFF. In DNA, the CDR3 is TGTGCCAGCAGCCAGGTGGAGAGGCGCGCCGGGGAGCTGTTTTTT.

This clone was counted a single time. This rearrangement joins TRBV7-2 to TRBJ1-3; D is ambiguous. This CDR3 is 15 amino acids long. Trimming cost V 5 bases and J 0 bases, with 11 bases left between them. Germline CDR1 and CDR2: SGHTA and FQGNSA. Here the CDR3 DNA reads TGTGCCAGCAGCCACCGACCCGACTCTGGAAACACCATATATTTT. It codes for CASSHRPDSGNTIYF.

This clone was observed a handful of times. The rearrangement links TRBV18 to TRBJ1-1; TRBD1 matches 8 bases. This CDR3 is 13 amino acids long. Per the germline V gene, CDR1 is KGHSH and CDR2 is LQKENI. Trimming took 7 bases from V and 3 from J; bases not matched to a gene: 4. CDR3: CASLIQGDTEAFF. The CDR3 DNA is TGTGCCAGCTTAATACAGGGGGACACTGAAGCTTTCTTT.

This clone is a singleton in its sample. The sample has other DNA sequences that encode this CDR3 too. This chain joins TRBV28 and TRBJ2-3, with a possible D match to TRBD2 (7 bases). The CDR3 totals 14 residues. V was pared by 6 bases and J by 3 bases, with 13 bases between. Germline V CDR1 and CDR2: MDHEN, SYDVKM. Here the CDR3 DNA reads TGTGCCAGCAGAACGGGGGGCTCGACAGATACGCAGTATTTT. Amino acids: CASRTGGSTDTQYF.

This CDR3 reads CASRPAPTLPEQYF. The DNA for the CDR3 is TGCGCCAGCAGACCCGCTCCAACCTTGCCCGAGCAGTACTTC. The chain uses TRBV5-1 and TRBJ2-7, with D uncertain. Germline V gene data show CDR1 as SGHRS and CDR2 as YFSETQ. The CDR3 extends over 14 amino acids. Trimming left V 5 bases short and J 6 bases short, with 18 bases between.

The rearrangement joins TRBV19 to TRBJ2-1; TRBD1 might be the D (6 bases). The CDR3 runs 15 residues. V gave up 3 bases and J gave up 0 bases, with 9 bases separating them. Germline CDR1 LNHDA, CDR2 SQIVND (reference sequence). The CDR3 coding sequence is TGTGCCAGTAGTATCGTCAGGGGCTCCTACAATGAGCAGTTCTTC. This sequence encodes CASSIVRGSYNEQFF.

This chain links TRBV14 with TRBJ2-1; D uncertain. The CDR3 consists of 14 residues. Germline loops: CDR1 SGHDN, CDR2 FVKESK. V was trimmed by 1 base and J by 9 bases, leaving 13 bases between them. This CDR3 reads CASSQGDFRAEQFF. Here the CDR3 DNA reads TGTGCCAGCAGCCAAGGGGATTTTAGGGCTGAGCAGTTCTTC.

This chain links TRBV28 with TRBJ2-1; D gene ambiguous. The ends were cut back, 7 bases at V and 9 bases at J, with 19 bases in the middle. CDR3 size: 14 residues. The germline V gene has CDR1 MDHEN and CDR2 SYDVKM. CDR3 amino acids: CASISDTSVGEQFF. The CDR3 DNA follows: TGTGCCAGCATCTCAGATACCTCCGTTGGTGAGCAGTTCTTC.